This entry features one T cell receptor beta chain sequence. This sample is part of a study of patients and donors after allogeneic stem cell transplantation. One entry per CDR3 protein results from TCRdb running MiXCR on the RT-PCR reads. In the table there are around 23,000 distinct CDR3 sequences, roughly 43% of which are singletons. V was pared by 5 bases and J by 4 bases, with 15 bases of the junction left unmatched. The CDR3 is made up of 18 amino acids. Germline V gene sequence: CDR1 SEHNR, CDR2 FQNEAQ (reference sequence). This sequence joins TRBV7-9 and TRBJ2-2; 8 bases are shared with TRBD2. The TCR comes from a human donor who was either an allogeneic HSCT recipient or a stem cell or donor lymphocyte infusion donor (not recorded which). It is not recorded whose cells these are; they may come from a transplant donor. The sequenced sample consisted of blood, either unsorted or a sorted T cell fraction (not recorded which). CDR3 sequence: CASSPRDSGEDGTGELFF. The CDR3, as DNA: TGTGCCAGCAGCCCCCGGGATAGCGGGGAGGATGGCACCGGGGAGCTGTTTTTT.